The TCR beta chain described here comes from a study of blood T cell repertoires in COVID-19. The CDR3 has 15 amino acids. V lost 1 base and J lost 1; bases outside the gene matches: 2. Germline CDR1 reads SGHAT; CDR2 reads FQNNGV. Sequenced by immunoSEQ multiplex PCR; TCRdb stores in-frame clones only, minus some. Of about 110,000 clones listed, over 60% were seen once; the top ten hold roughly 4%. The TCR originated in a human donor in a cohort sampled during active or convalescent COVID-19. Material: peripheral blood. The chain links TRBV11-2 to TRBJ1-1, with 8 nucleotides matching TRBD1. The CDR3 DNA reads as TGTGCCAGCAGCTTAGGAGGGACAGGGAACACTGAAGCTTTCTTT. It specifies CASSLGGTGNTEAFF. Complete variable domain (other parts from reference TRBV11-2 and TRBJ1-1): EAGVAQSPRYKIIEKRQSVAFWCNPISGHATLYWYQQILGQGPKLLIQFQNNGVVDDSQLPKDRFSAERLKGVDSTLKIQPAKLEDSAVYLCASSLGGTGNTEAFFGQGTRLTVV.